The rows below give T cell receptor beta chains drawn from one sample of a study of cytomegalovirus exposure and HLA in healthy donors. TCRdb keeps only in-frame clones here, not all; method: immunoSEQ multiplex PCR. The sample records about 110,000 clones, more than 65% being singletons. Sequencing was performed on PBMCs. These receptors came from a woman aged 45-59 years in good health and CMV-seropositive. Both conserved end residues are part of each CDR3. The order of the fields is D gene, V gene, J gene, clone size, CDR3 DNA, CDR3 protein. The D gene is left open where the match is weak. A clone size is listed for some rows: how often the clone was seen (once, few, many), or a class if it is expanded.

d_call: NA; v_call: TRBV6-6; j_call: TRBJ1-2; clone_size: few; cdr3_nt: TGTGCCAGCAGGAATCCGCCGGGAGATTATGGCTACACCTTC; cdr3_aa: CASRNPPGDYGYTF
d_call: NA; v_call: TRBV2; j_call: TRBJ2-1; clone_size: NA; cdr3_nt: TGTGCCAGCAGTCTCCAGGAGGCAAGTGAGCAGTTCTTC; cdr3_aa: CASSLQEASEQFF
d_call: TRBD1; v_call: TRBV27; j_call: TRBJ1-2; clone_size: NA; cdr3_nt: TGTGCCAGCAGTTCCGCGGACAGGGCGGATGGCTACACCTTC; cdr3_aa: CASSSADRADGYTF
d_call: TRBD1; v_call: TRBV6-5; j_call: TRBJ1-1; clone_size: few; cdr3_nt: TGTGCCAGCAGTAGGACAGGGGCCAGATCAGCTTTCTTT; cdr3_aa: CASSRTGARSAFF
d_call: TRBD2; v_call: TRBV11-2; j_call: TRBJ2-2; clone_size: NA; cdr3_nt: TGTGCCAGCAGCTTAAGAGCGGGGGTCGCGACCGGGGAGCTGTTTTTT; cdr3_aa: CASSLRAGVATGELFF
d_call: TRBD2; v_call: TRBV11-2; j_call: TRBJ2-5; clone_size: NA; cdr3_nt: TGTGCCAGCAGCCCGACTAGCGGGGGTGGTGAGACCCAGTACTTC; cdr3_aa: CASSPTSGGGETQYF
d_call: NA; v_call: TRBV5-4; j_call: TRBJ2-7; clone_size: NA; cdr3_nt: TGTGCCAGCAGCTTGAGGGGTGCAGGAGAGTACTTC; cdr3_aa: CASSLRGAGEYF
d_call: NA; v_call: TRBV6-6; j_call: TRBJ1-1; clone_size: NA; cdr3_nt: TGTGCCAGCAGCTCCCTGGGGGGGAGGGCTGAAGCTTTCTTT; cdr3_aa: CASSSLGGRAEAFF
d_call: NA; v_call: TRBV21-1; j_call: TRBJ2-1; clone_size: NA; cdr3_nt: TGTGCCAGCAGCAAAGAGTCGGTAGCGGGGTGGACATACAATGAGCAGTTCTTC; cdr3_aa: CASSKESVAGWTYNEQFF
d_call: NA; v_call: TRBV7-9; j_call: TRBJ1-4; clone_size: NA; cdr3_nt: TGTGCCAGCAGCTTAGCTTCCGAGGAAAAACTGTTTTTT; cdr3_aa: CASSLASEEKLFF
d_call: NA; v_call: TRBV7-2; j_call: TRBJ2-3; clone_size: NA; cdr3_nt: TGTGCCAGCAGGTCAGGGTTAGATACGCAGTATTTT; cdr3_aa: CASRSGLDTQYF
d_call: NA; v_call: TRBV7-3; j_call: TRBJ1-2; clone_size: NA; cdr3_nt: TGTGCCAGCAGCTTAACTACGGCAGGGGATGGCTACACCTTC; cdr3_aa: CASSLTTAGDGYTF
d_call: TRBD1; v_call: TRBV28; j_call: TRBJ1-1; clone_size: NA; cdr3_nt: TGTGCCACCTTCAGGCAGGGGGGCACTGAAGCTTTCTTT; cdr3_aa: CATFRQGGTEAFF